Presented here are 21 T cell receptor beta chains from one specimen sequenced in a study of blood T cell repertoires in COVID-19 (dated by TCRdb to about 2020). Libraries were made using the immunoSEQ multiplex PCR assay. TCRdb limited this immuneACCESS table to in-frame rearrangements with V and J called. A share of clones is missing; checked studies link under half to unresolved V genes, and the rest is unexplained. For this sample there are fewer than 150,000 clones; 85% to 90% appear just once. The ten top clones hold 11% of the sample. Source material: peripheral blood. The receptors were sampled from a woman of 80 years or more with acute or convalescent COVID-19.

This sequence joins TRBV7-2 and TRBJ1-4; 7 bases are shared with TRBD1. The CDR3 length is 15 residues. Germline values: CDR1 SGHTA, CDR2 FQGNSA. Unmatched junction bases numbered 8, after V lost 5 bases and J lost 5 bases. The CDR3, as DNA: TGTGCCAGCAGCCAGGGGGAGGTTACAAATGAAAAACTGTTTTTT. This sequence encodes CASSQGEVTNEKLFF.

Concerning this clone: The same CDR3 is also encoded by other DNA sequences in this sample. V is TRBV7-8 and J is TRBJ1-5, with D unclear. Deletions cut 2 bases from V and 4 bases from J, with 6 bases between. The CDR3 runs to 13 residues. Germline V CDR1 and CDR2: SGHVS, FQNEAQ. The CDR3 DNA sequence: TGTGCCAGCAGCTTATCGGGTAATCAGCCCCAGCATTTT. It is translated as CASSLSGNQPQHF.

This chain links TRBV19 with TRBJ1-5, with no clear D. Germline CDR1 and CDR2: LNHDA and SQIVND (reference sequence). The CDR3 contains 13 residues. The V and J ends lost 3 bases and 8 bases respectively, with 11 bases between them. Here the CDR3 DNA reads TGTGCCAGTAGTATGACGGAGGTGAAGCCCCAGCATTTT. This sequence encodes CASSMTEVKPQHF.

Worth noting for this clone: At one boundary the junction diverges from the germline segment, which might be a read error. The chain has TRBV6-1 and TRBJ2-7, with D possibly matching TRBD1 (5 bases). Per the germline V gene, CDR1 is MNHNS and CDR2 is SASEGT. The CDR3 runs to 13 residues. The CDR3 here is CASREGALYEQYF. As DNA, the CDR3 is TGTGCCAGCAGGGAAGGGGCTTTGTACGAGCAGTACTTC.

This chain links TRBV19 with TRBJ1-1; TRBD1 might be the D (5 bases). V was pared by 7 bases and J by 7 bases, with 19 bases between. This CDR3 region has 14 residues. Germline loops: CDR1 LNHDA, CDR2 SQIVND (reference sequence). CDR3 amino acids: CASTLQQGDFEAFF. The CDR3 DNA is TGTGCCAGTACCCTCCAACAAGGGGATTTTGAAGCTTTCTTT. The variable domain in full, with the rest retrieved from reference TRBV19 and TRBJ1-1, is DGGITQSPKYLFRKEGQNVTLSCEQNLNHDAMYWYRQDPGQGLRLIYYSQIVNDFQKGDIAEGYSVSREKKESFPLTVTSAQKNPTAFYLCASTLQQGDFEAFFGQGTRLTVV.

The rearrangement links TRBV4-1 to TRBJ1-2; D not resolved. From germline, CDR1 is MGHRA and CDR2 YSYEKL. The CDR3 is made up of 14 amino acids. V was pared by 2 bases and J by 6 bases, with 13 bases between. CDR3 sequence: CASSQRTDLHGYTF. CDR3 bases: TGCGCCAGCAGCCAAAGAACAGATCTACATGGCTACACCTTC.

The J gene is TRBJ1-5, the V gene TRBV11-2, with 8 bases that match TRBD1. The CDR3 spans 13 residues. From germline, CDR1 is SGHAT and CDR2 FQNNGV. With V trimmed by 3 bases and J by 5 bases, 0 bases remained unmatched. Here the CDR3 reads CASSLDRDQPQHF. In nucleotides, the CDR3 is TGTGCCAGCAGCTTGGACAGGGATCAGCCCCAGCATTTT.

The chain couples TRBV29-1 to TRBJ2-1; TRBD1 is a possible D gene (6 bases). The CDR3 contains 14 residues. Trimming removed 5 bases from V and 1 base from J, with 12 bases in between. The germline V gene encodes CDR1 SQVTM and CDR2 ANQGSEA. The DNA for the CDR3 is TGCAGCGTTCAACAGGGAATATCCTACAATGAGCAGTTCTTC. Its protein is CSVQQGISYNEQFF.

The J gene is TRBJ1-4, the V gene TRBV28, with 7 bases fitting TRBD1. The CDR3 totals 14 residues. V was clipped by 7 bases and J by 4 bases; unmatched bases: 6. CDR1 is MDHEN, CDR2 SYDVKM, per germline. The CDR3 loop is CASKPGGNNEKLFF. Here the CDR3 DNA reads TGTGCCAGCAAACCAGGGGGGAATAATGAAAAACTGTTTTTT.

This clone was picked up a small number of times. The CDR3 sequence: CASSYGTGKNNSPLHF. CDR3 DNA sequence: TGTGCCAGCAGCTATGGGACAGGGAAAAATAATTCACCCCTCCACTTT. The V gene is TRBV5-4, the J gene TRBJ1-6; 9 bases are a match to TRBD1. The V gene's germline CDR1 is SGHNT and CDR2 YYREEE (reference sequence). This CDR3 has 16 residues. V lost 3 bases and J lost 5; bases outside the gene matches: 6.

The CDR3 is CASSPLWTGGASGYTF. CDR3 bases: TGTGCCAGCAGTCCTCTCTGGACAGGGGGCGCGAGTGGCTACACCTTC. The chain recombines TRBV27 with TRBJ1-2, with 11 bases that match TRBD1. The trim removed 5 bases at V and 7 bases at J, leaving 12 bases unmatched. The CDR3 is 16 amino acids. Germline values: CDR1 MNHEY, CDR2 SMNVEV (reference sequence).

The chain joins TRBV6-2 or TRBV6-3 to TRBJ1-5; tentatively, D is TRBD1 (6 bases). Trimming stripped 6 bases from V and 5 bases from J, with 17 bases between. The CDR3 loop spans 15 amino acids. Germline loops: CDR1 MNHEY, CDR2 SVGEGT. This chain's CDR3 is CASSRTGIGDQPQHF. CDR3 DNA sequence: TGTGCCAGCAGCCGAACAGGGATCGGAGATCAGCCCCAGCATTTT.

A note on this clone: Other DNA sequences from this sample encode an identical CDR3 as well. CDR3 residues: CASSPGGSYGYTF. CDR3 nucleotide sequence: TGTGCCAGTAGCCCAGGGGGCAGCTATGGCTACACCTTC. The V and J genes are TRBV19 and TRBJ1-2; 8 nucleotides line up with TRBD1. V lost 6 bases to trimming and J lost 4 bases; unmatched junction nucleotides: 4. The CDR3 length is 13 residues. Germline V gene data show CDR1 as LNHDA and CDR2 as SQIVND (reference sequence).

The chain combines TRBV4-3 with TRBJ1-2, with D possibly TRBD1 on 6 matching bases. CDR3 length: 16 residues. Germline assignment: CDR1 LGHNA and CDR2 YSLEER. V was clipped by 4 bases and J by 6 bases, with 21 bases between them. The CDR3 region is CASSPRRTGGGNGYTF. CDR3 DNA sequence: TGCGCCAGCAGCCCACGTCGGACGGGGGGCGGGAATGGCTACACCTTC.

V is TRBV5-1 and J is TRBJ1-6; 9 nucleotides line up with TRBD1. Unmatched junction bases numbered 8, after V lost 0 bases and J lost 10 bases. The germline CDR1 and CDR2 sequences are SGHRS and YFSETQ. The CDR3 is made up of 16 amino acids. CDR3 coding DNA: TGCGCCAGCAGCTTGGTTCCCGGACAGGGGATATCACCCCTCCACTTT. Protein: CASSLVPGQGISPLHF.

The J gene is TRBJ1-2, the V gene TRBV2, with a possible D match to TRBD1 (5 bases). V gave up 6 bases and J gave up 0 bases, with 14 bases separating them. This CDR3 is 15 amino acids long. From germline, CDR1 is SNHLY and CDR2 FYNNEI. Written as DNA, the CDR3 is TGTGCCAGCAGGCCTCGGGGGATCCCTAACTATGGCTACACCTTC. It specifies CASRPRGIPNYGYTF.

The chain carries TRBV5-1 and TRBJ2-1, with 10 bases that match TRBD2. This CDR3 spans 14 amino acids. Germline trimming cut 7 bases from V and 7 bases from J; bases unmatched to any gene: 8. Germline assignment: CDR1 SGHRS and CDR2 YFSETQ. The CDR3 reads CASCRIAGGNEQFF. Here the CDR3 DNA reads TGCGCCAGCTGCCGGATAGCGGGGGGAAATGAGCAGTTCTTC.

The chain is built from TRBV5-5 and TRBJ1-5, with a weak D call TRBD1 (6 bases). V gave up 1 base and J gave up 3 bases, with 17 bases separating them. The CDR3 consists of 17 residues. Germline values: CDR1 SGHKS, CDR2 YYEKEE (reference sequence). CDR3 residues: CASSLNPNGQFNQPQHF. The DNA of the CDR3 is TGTGCCAGCAGCTTGAACCCTAACGGACAGTTCAATCAGCCCCAGCATTTT. Full variable domain (missing parts from reference TRBV5-5 and TRBJ1-5): DAGVTQSPTHLIKTRGQQVTLRCSPISGHKSVSWYQQVLGQGPQFIFQYYEKEERGRGNFPDRFSARQFPNYSSELNVNALLLGDSALYLCASSLNPNGQFNQPQHFGDGTRLSIL.

V usage is TRBV14 and J usage is TRBJ2-3; 11 positions agree with TRBD2. CDR1 and CDR2 (germline): SGHDN, FVKESK. The CDR3 is 20 amino acids. V was pared by 0 bases and J by 1 base, with 12 bases of the junction left unmatched. The CDR3 nucleotides are TGTGCCAGCAGCCAAGATTCAGGGGGCGGGGGACTAGCGGGCACAGATACGCAGTATTTT. It yields the protein CASSQDSGGGGLAGTDTQYF.

The chain links TRBV11-2 to TRBJ2-3; the D gene is possibly TRBD2 (5 bases). The CDR3 is 16 amino acids. Germline-derived CDR1 and CDR2 are SGHAT and FQNNGV. Deletions cut 1 base from V and 0 bases from J, with 11 bases between. The CDR3 coding sequence is TGTGCCAGCAGCTTAGCTGGCTCGGGGAGCACAGATACGCAGTATTTT. It yields the protein CASSLAGSGSTDTQYF.

The chain links TRBV29-1 to TRBJ2-7, with D tentatively TRBD1 (6 bases). Trimming shortened V by 4 bases and J by 0 bases, and 10 bases separated the two germline ends. From germline, CDR1 is SQVTM and CDR2 ANQGSEA. CDR3 size: 13 residues. Written as DNA, the CDR3 is TGCAGCGTTGGGACAGCTCTCTCCTACGAGCAGTACTTC. Translated: CSVGTALSYEQYF.